Sequencing of this T cell receptor (beta chain) was carried out in a study of OX40 agonist ivuxolimab in advanced cancers. At the level of the study: People in dose escalation had one of these cancers: hepatocellular carcinoma, melanoma, renal cell or head and neck cancer.

General study points: Both CD4+ and CD8+ T cell populations in blood had undergone clonal expansion by week 6 at 0.1 to 3.0 mg/kg. Among T cells, CD8+ cells averaged more expanded clones than CD4+ cells.

To note about this clone: Its matching antigen is unknown.

Only in-frame clones appear in the TCRdb table, and some are missing; sequencing was by immunoSEQ multiplex PCR. The sample yields some 67,000 clones, 85% seen once. CDR1 is MNHEY, CDR2 SMNVEV, per germline (reference sequence). The CDR3 contains 15 residues. V shed 0 bases and J 4 bases; nucleotides not matched to a gene: 5. The chain is built from TRBV27 and TRBJ1-2; 7 bases line up with TRBD1. This sample comprised CD4+ or CD8+ T cells sorted from blood, obtained in a trial of the OX40 agonist ivuxolimab. This clonotype was sampled from an adult with an advanced solid tumor such as melanoma, head and neck, liver or kidney cancer. CDR3 coding DNA: TGTGCCAGCAGTTTATCGAGACAGGGAACCTATGGCTACACCTTC. Protein sequence: CASSLSRQGTYGYTF.